These T cell receptor beta chains were read from a single sample in a study of beta chain features in type 1 diabetes. TCRdb's copy holds only in-frame clones and misses some; the assay was immunoSEQ multiplex PCR. Among about 180,000 clones listed, about an eighth were seen once. Sequenced material: central memory CD4+ T cells from blood. The receptors here all came from a woman aged 18-29 years in good health. The conserved cysteine and the conserved F or W are not part of the CDR3 here. Clone sizes are given selectively: once, few, many, or a class where the clone is expanded.

CDR3aa	abundance	v_gene	j_gene
ASRPAGAYYEQY	medium-sized	TRBV5-4	TRBJ2-7
ASSEPPGTSGYEQY	NA	TRBV28	TRBJ2-7
ASRTGSETQY	few	TRBV6-6	TRBJ2-5
ASSSREASSYNEQF	NA	TRBV27	TRBJ2-1
ASSLWGQGASTEAF	NA	TRBV7-2	TRBJ1-1
ATRGEWTGANYGYT	NA	TRBV15	TRBJ1-2
ASSLVIAYEQY	few	TRBV5-1	TRBJ2-7
ASSLEGGLGANVLT	few	TRBV7-2	TRBJ2-6
ASGLAEETQY	NA	TRBV12-5	TRBJ2-5
ASSREPYEQY	NA	TRBV2	TRBJ2-7
AIRAGALNTEAF	few	TRBV10-3	TRBJ1-1
ASTKRGGANVLT	NA	TRBV27	TRBJ2-6
AWSRASGSNQPQH	NA	TRBV30	TRBJ1-5
ASSIGSNSEQY	NA	TRBV4-3	TRBJ2-7
ASSLTGAREKLF	NA	TRBV28	TRBJ1-4
ASSLDSFYGYT	NA	TRBV13	TRBJ1-2
ASSQDTGDVNTIY	few	TRBV4-2	TRBJ1-3
ASGTTGGTSGRGQY	few	TRBV28	TRBJ2-5
SVTDRYTEAF	few	TRBV29-1	TRBJ1-1
ASSFEGRYTDTQY	NA	TRBV7-2	TRBJ2-3
ASSSEGGGRTEAF	many	TRBV18	TRBJ1-1